These 23 T cell receptor beta chains were all obtained from the same sample, sequenced in a study of STAT3 mutations in large granular lymphocyte leukemia. Whole-study findings and limits: Every T-cell large granular lymphocyte leukemia patient had at least one immunodominant TCR beta clonotype.

The protocol was immunoSEQ multiplex PCR, while the TCRdb copy is restricted to in-frame clones and leaves out a portion. The sample lists 5,600 or so clones; around three quarters were seen once. Their antigens remain unidentified. Specimen: PBMCs. These receptor sequences come from a human donor with T large granular lymphocyte leukemia. Some clones in this sample may be carry-over from other donors' samples.

The chain is built from TRBV5-1 and TRBJ1-1; D possibly corresponds to TRBD1 (5 bases). The CDR3 spans 13 residues. Per germline, CDR1 SGHRS and CDR2 YFSETQ. Trimming stripped 4 bases from V and 7 bases from J, with 14 bases between. CDR3 protein: CASSPGGGGEAFF. For the CDR3, the DNA is TGCGCCAGCAGCCCCGGGGGGGGAGGTGAAGCTTTCTTT.

Note on this clone: An end of the junction does not agree with germline; a read error may underlie this. V gene TRBV6-5 combines with J gene TRBJ2-7; TRBD2 aligns across 13 bases. Germline CDR1 reads MNHEY; CDR2 reads SVGAGI. The CDR3 extends over 14 amino acids. The CDR3 loop is CASSYDPTSGGHHF. CDR3 coding DNA: TGTGCCAGCAGTTACGATCCGACTAGCGGGGGGCACCACTTC.

The chain joins TRBV7-9 to TRBJ2-7; no clear D. V shed 1 base and J shed 6 bases, with 10 bases lying between them. This CDR3 spans 13 amino acids. In germline, CDR1 is SEHNR, CDR2 FQNEAQ (reference sequence). CDR3 DNA sequence: TGTGCCAGCAGCTTAGAATCTGGTAGCGAGCAGTACTTC. It yields the protein CASSLESGSEQYF.

The rearrangement joins TRBV27 to TRBJ1-5; D unclear. The CDR3 totals 13 residues. The V end lost 1 base, the J end lost 7 bases, and 8 bases lay between the germline ends. Looked up from germline, CDR1 is MNHEY and CDR2 is SMNVEV (reference sequence). The CDR3 nucleotides are TGTGCCAGCAGTTTATGGGGTGGCCAGCCCCAGCATTTT. Protein sequence: CASSLWGGQPQHF.

The J gene is TRBJ1-2, the V gene TRBV5-4; D might be TRBD1 (5 bases). The germline gives CDR1 SGHNT, CDR2 YYREEE (reference sequence). The ends were cut back, 0 bases at V and 8 bases at J, with 14 bases in the middle. This CDR3 spans 14 amino acids. The CDR3 sequence is CASSLVGVVGGYTF. DNA for the CDR3: TGTGCCAGCAGCTTGGTGGGGGTGGTTGGGGGCTACACCTTC.

V usage is TRBV5-6 and J usage is TRBJ1-6, with TRBD1 matching over 7 bases. The CDR3 covers 14 residues. After removal of 4 bases from V and 13 bases from J, the junction contained 11 bases not matched to a gene. The germline V gene has CDR1 SGHDT and CDR2 YYEEEE. The CDR3 DNA is TGTGCCAGCAGCCAAGGCACAGGGGTGCGGCCCCTCCACTTT. Its protein product is CASSQGTGVRPLHF.

J is TRBJ1-5 and V is TRBV6-6; TRBD1 agrees at 8 bases. The CDR3 sequence is 16 residues long. From germline, CDR1 is MNHNY and CDR2 SVGAGI (reference sequence). The V and J ends lost 3 bases and 0 bases, in that order; junction bases with no gene match: 4. For the CDR3, the DNA is TGTGCCAGCAGTTATTCGACAGGGGTTAGCAATCAGCCCCAGCATTTT. This gives the protein CASSYSTGVSNQPQHF.

This chain connects TRBV6-5 to TRBJ2-7; D is perhaps TRBD2 (6 bases). This CDR3 comprises 14 residues. Germline CDR1 is MNHEY and CDR2 is SVGAGI. V lost 4 bases to trimming and J lost 0 bases, with 10 bases between them. The CDR3 nucleotides read TGTGCCAGCAGTTTGGAGGGTTCCTCCTACGAGCAGTACTTC. Its protein product is CASSLEGSSYEQYF.

This clone was found a few times. J is TRBJ1-2 and V is TRBV5-6; a weak D match, TRBD1 (5 bases). The CDR3 loop spans 14 amino acids. In germline, CDR1 is SGHDT, CDR2 YYEEEE. Between the trimmed V and J ends, which lost 2 bases and 7 bases, there was a span of 15 bases. In nucleotides, the CDR3 is TGTGCCAGCAGCTTTACAGGAGCAATGGGTGGCTACACCTTC. This encodes CASSFTGAMGGYTF.

This clone occurred a few times. This chain's CDR3 is CASSQDSSGGYNEQFF. DNA for the CDR3: TGCGCCAGCAGCCAAGATTCCAGCGGGGGGTACAATGAGCAGTTCTTC. This rearrangement joins TRBV4-3 to TRBJ2-1, with 9 nucleotides matching TRBD2. V lost 0 bases to trimming and J lost 4 bases; unmatched junction nucleotides: 4. CDR3 size: 16 residues. Germline assignment: CDR1 LGHNA and CDR2 YSLEER.

The rearrangement joins TRBV19 to TRBJ2-1; no firm D call. V lost 6 bases, J lost 1 base, and 10 bases lay in between. Germline CDR1 LNHDA, CDR2 SQIVND (reference sequence). This CDR3 contains 14 residues. The CDR3 nucleotides read TGTGCCAGTAGCCTCGCTGGATCCTACAATGAGCAGTTCTTC. Translation: CASSLAGSYNEQFF.

J is TRBJ2-7 and V is TRBV4-2; 7 bases line up with TRBD2. V dropped 2 bases and J dropped 5; count of bases not matched to a gene: 12. The CDR3 length is 16 residues. Germline values: CDR1 LGHNA, CDR2 YNFKEQ. The CDR3 here is CASSQRGLAASHEQYF. DNA of the CDR3: TGTGCCAGCAGCCAAAGAGGGCTAGCGGCTTCCCACGAGCAGTACTTC.

This CDR3 reads CASTTSGGAPETQYF. The CDR3 nucleotides read TGTGCCAGCACCACTAGCGGGGGGGCGCCGGAGACCCAGTACTTC. The chain is built from TRBV5-4 and TRBJ2-5; TRBD2 agrees at 13 bases. CDR1 and CDR2 (germline): SGHNT, YYREEE (reference sequence). The CDR3 covers 15 residues. Trimming cost V 6 bases and J 5 bases; bases outside gene matches: 7.

This chain links TRBV6-6 with TRBJ2-7, with TRBD1 as a possible D gene (6 bases). From germline, CDR1 is MNHNY and CDR2 SVGAGI (reference sequence). The germline V and J ends were trimmed by 2 bases and 6 bases, with 20 bases remaining between them. This CDR3 region has 16 residues. CDR3 protein: CASSYIVGTGSFEQYF. Written as DNA, the CDR3 is TGTGCCAGCAGTTACATAGTCGGCACAGGGAGTTTCGAGCAGTACTTC.

Only a few counts were recorded for this clone. The CDR3 region has the DNA TGTGCCAGCAGTTCCCGGGACTCCATTATGCAAGAGACCCAGTACTTC. Translation: CASSSRDSIMQETQYF. This chain joins TRBV6-5 and TRBJ2-5, with D possibly being TRBD2 (6 bases). Per the germline V gene, CDR1 is MNHEY and CDR2 is SVGAGI. This CDR3 has 16 amino acids. The V gene lost 4 bases and the J gene lost 2 bases, with 17 bases spanning the gap.

The rearrangement uses TRBV30 and TRBJ1-4; tentatively, D is TRBD1 (5 bases). The CDR3 has 15 amino acids. Per the germline V gene, CDR1 is GTSNPN and CDR2 is SVGIG (reference sequence). The V end was cut by 0 bases, the J end by 7 bases, with 15 bases between. The CDR3 protein is CAWSVKMGRREKLFF. The CDR3 DNA is TGTGCCTGGAGTGTAAAAATGGGACGACGTGAAAAACTGTTTTTT.

This clone showed up just a few times. The J gene is TRBJ1-1, the V gene TRBV27, with a tentative D call TRBD1 (5 bases). V lost 6 bases and J lost 0, with 11 bases in between. This CDR3 region has 14 residues. Per the germline V gene, CDR1 is MNHEY and CDR2 is SMNVEV (reference sequence). DNA of the CDR3: TGTGCCAGCAGCTTCCAGGGTGTGAACACTGAAGCTTTCTTT. Translating gives CASSFQGVNTEAFF.

This clone was seen only a few times. This chain links TRBV9 with TRBJ1-2; D remains ambiguous. The V gene's germline CDR1 is SGDLS and CDR2 YYNGEE. This CDR3 is built from 12 residues. The germline V and J ends were trimmed by 3 bases and 4 bases, with 7 bases remaining between them. CDR3 coding DNA: TGTGCCAGCAGCGACAGTTCCTATGGCTACACCTTC. Its translation is CASSDSSYGYTF.

V is TRBV11-3 and J is TRBJ2-5; unclear D gene. V lost 0 bases to trimming and J lost 5 bases, with 7 bases between them. The CDR3 consists of 13 residues. Germline loops: CDR1 SGHNT, CDR2 YENEEA. The CDR3 bases are TGTGCCAGCAGCTTAGATCAGGCGGAGACCCAGTACTTC. Its translation: CASSLDQAETQYF.

The V gene is TRBV5-1, the J gene TRBJ1-1; D is uncertain. V gave up 0 bases and J gave up 0 bases, with 3 bases separating them. The CDR3 loop spans 13 amino acids. The germline V gene has CDR1 SGHRS and CDR2 YFSETQ. In DNA, the CDR3 is TGCGCCAGCAGCTTGGACGTGAACACTGAAGCTTTCTTT. Amino acid sequence: CASSLDVNTEAFF.

Judged by abundance, this clone is medium-sized. The chain recombines TRBV7-8 with TRBJ1-1; D may be TRBD1 (6 bases). The germline V and J ends were trimmed by 5 bases and 12 bases, with 22 bases remaining between them. This CDR3 is 14 amino acids long. Germline-derived CDR1 and CDR2 are SGHVS and FQNEAQ. The CDR3, as DNA: TGTGCCAGCAGCCCCGAACGAGGACAGCCGAAAACTTTCTTT. Its protein product is CASSPERGQPKTFF.

This chain joins TRBV28 and TRBJ2-7, with 8 bases that match TRBD1. Trimming cost V 5 bases and J 7 bases; bases outside gene matches: 7. CDR1 MDHEN and CDR2 SYDVKM come from the germline V gene. This CDR3 contains 13 residues. This CDR3 is CASSLGQGREQYF. CDR3 DNA: TGTGCCAGCAGTCTTGGACAGGGCAGGGAGCAGTACTTC.

The gene calls are TRBV30 and TRBJ1-2; D is unclear. Germline V lookup: CDR1 GTSNPN, CDR2 SVGIG (reference sequence). The CDR3 is 12 amino acids. Trimming shortened V by 3 bases and J by 5 bases, and 10 bases separated the two germline ends. CDR3 sequence (DNA): TGTGCCTGGAGCCCTGTGGGTTATGGCTACACCTTC. Translation: CAWSPVGYGYTF.